This TCR beta chain was found in a study of PD-L1 blockade in urothelial cancer. Study as a whole: When blood samples were assessed, the median T cell count was around 150,000.

This CDR3 is 15 amino acids long. With 1 base removed from V and 1 base from J, the gap between germline ends came to 7 bases. Germline CDR1 SGHVS, CDR2 FNYEAQ. Profiled with immunoSEQ multiplex PCR; TCRdb holds only in-frame clones, not every one. The sample lists about 88,000 clones; roughly nine tenths were seen once. This chain connects TRBV7-6 to TRBJ2-2; D might be TRBD2 (6 bases). The specimen comprised PBMCs, sampled around atezolizumab (anti-PD-L1) treatment. This TCR was recovered from a man aged 55 to 70 with urothelial cancer. CDR3 DNA: TGTGCCAGCAGCTTAGTGGGGGGGAACACCGGGGAGCTGTTTTTT. Translation gives CASSLVGGNTGELFF.